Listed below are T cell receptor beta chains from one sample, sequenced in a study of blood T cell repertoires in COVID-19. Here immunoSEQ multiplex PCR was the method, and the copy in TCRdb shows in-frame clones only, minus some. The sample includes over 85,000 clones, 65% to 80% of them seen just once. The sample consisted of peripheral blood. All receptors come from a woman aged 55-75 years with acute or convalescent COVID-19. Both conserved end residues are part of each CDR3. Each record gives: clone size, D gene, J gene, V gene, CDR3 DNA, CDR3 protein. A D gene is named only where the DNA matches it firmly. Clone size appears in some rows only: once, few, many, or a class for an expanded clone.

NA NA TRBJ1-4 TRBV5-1 TGCGCCAGCCGGGGGGATCCTAATGAAAAACTGTTTTTT CASRGDPNEKLFF
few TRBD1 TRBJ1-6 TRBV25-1 TGTGCCAGCAGCGGCCGGGACAGGGGAATCTATAATTCACCCCTCCACTTT CASSGRDRGIYNSPLHF
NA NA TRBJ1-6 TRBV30 TGTGCCTGGAGTTCACAGGGAAAATATAATTCACCCCTCCACTTT CAWSSQGKYNSPLHF
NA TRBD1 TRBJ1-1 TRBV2 TGTGCCAGCAGTGGACAGGGAAGGACTGAAGCTTTCTTT CASSGQGRTEAFF
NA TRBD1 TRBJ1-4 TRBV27 TGTGCCAGCAGTTCCGGGACAGTACGGAAGGAACTGTTTTTT CASSSGTVRKELFF
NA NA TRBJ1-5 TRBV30 TGTGCCTGGAGTGCAACGTGTGTCGGGAGTGGTTGCAATCAGCCCCAGCATTTT CAWSATCVGSGCNQPQHF
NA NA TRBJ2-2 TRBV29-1 TGCAGCGGTCCCGGCGGAGTGCGTGGATGGGAGCTGTTTTTT CSGPGGVRGWELFF
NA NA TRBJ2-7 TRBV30 TGTGCCTGGAGTGCCCTGTCCTACGAGCAGTACTTC CAWSALSYEQYF
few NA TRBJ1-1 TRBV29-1 TGCAGCGGGGCGCAGGGGAGACACACTGAAGCTTTCTTT CSGAQGRHTEAFF
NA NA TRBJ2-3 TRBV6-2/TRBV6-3 TGTGCCAGCAGCCCGTCCGGGGCAGATACGCAGTATTTT CASSPSGADTQYF
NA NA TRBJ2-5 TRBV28 TGTGCCAGTTCGAGGGGGGAGACCCAGTACTTC CASSRGETQYF
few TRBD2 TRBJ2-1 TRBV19 TGTGCCCCAAGCGGGGGGTCCGGCGACAATGAGCAGTTCTTC CAPSGGSGDNEQFF
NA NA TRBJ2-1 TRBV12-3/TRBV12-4 TGTGCCAGCAGGTTTGACGGGGTAGCGTTCTTC CASRFDGVAFF
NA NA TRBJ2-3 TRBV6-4 TGTGCCAGCAGTGCTGCAGGCACAGATACGCAGTATTTT CASSAAGTDTQYF
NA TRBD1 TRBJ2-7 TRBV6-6 TGTGCCAGCAGACCGGGACAGACGACCTCCTACGAGCAGTACTTC CASRPGQTTSYEQYF
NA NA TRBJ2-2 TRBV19 TGTGCCAGTTCCCGGAGAGCTTACACCGGGGAGCTGTTTTTT CASSRRAYTGELFF
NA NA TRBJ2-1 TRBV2 TGTGCCAGCATTAGTCTAACCTCCTACAATGAGCAGTTCTTC CASISLTSYNEQFF
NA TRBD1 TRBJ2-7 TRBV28 TGTGCCAGCAGTTCGGACAGGGGATGGTACGAGCAGTACTTC CASSSDRGWYEQYF
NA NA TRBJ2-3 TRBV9 TGTGCCAGCACCCCGGGGATGGGGGGAGGTACGCAGTATTTT CASTPGMGGGTQYF
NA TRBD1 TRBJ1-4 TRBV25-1 TGTGCCAGCAGTGATCCCACAGGGGAGTCTGAAAAACTGTTTTTT CASSDPTGESEKLFF
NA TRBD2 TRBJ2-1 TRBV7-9 TGTGCCAGCAGCTTTAGCGGGGGGGGTTTATTGGAGCAGTTCTTC CASSFSGGGLLEQFF
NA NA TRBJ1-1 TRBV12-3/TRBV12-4 TGTGCCAGCAGATATAGCCAGGGTGAAGCTTTCTTT CASRYSQGEAFF
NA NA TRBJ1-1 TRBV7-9 TGTGCCAGCAGCGCCATGGCAGGGGCTGAAGCTTTCTTT CASSAMAGAEAFF
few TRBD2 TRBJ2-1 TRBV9 TGTGCCAGCAGCGTAGATCGGACTAGCGGGTATTTTCAGCAGTTCTTC CASSVDRTSGYFQQFF
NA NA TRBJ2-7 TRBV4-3 TGCGCCAGCAGCCAAGATATCCGCTACGAGCAGTACTTC CASSQDIRYEQYF
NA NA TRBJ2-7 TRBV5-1 TGCGCCAGCAGCCCGCAGGGGGGTGGGGCCTACGAGCAGTACTTC CASSPQGGGAYEQYF
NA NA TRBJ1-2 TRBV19 TGTGCCAGTAGAAGCGGCGGGAGATATGGCTACACCTTC CASRSGGRYGYTF
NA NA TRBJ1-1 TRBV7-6 TGTGCCAGCAGCTTAGCCACAGACATGAACACTGAAGCTTTCTTT CASSLATDMNTEAFF
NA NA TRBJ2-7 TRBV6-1 TGTGCCAGCAGTGAAGAAAGACAGGCCATTTACGAGCAGTACTTC CASSEERQAIYEQYF
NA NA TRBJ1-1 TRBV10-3 TGTGCCATCACCCCACAGGGTACCACTGAAGCTTTCTTT CAITPQGTTEAFF
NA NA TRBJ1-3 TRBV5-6 TGTGCCAGCAGTTATCCACAGGGACGGAGAAACACCATATATTTT CASSYPQGRRNTIYF
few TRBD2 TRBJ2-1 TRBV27 TGTGCCAGCAGTTTCCGACTAGCGGGGGCCTACAATGAGCAGTTCTTC CASSFRLAGAYNEQFF
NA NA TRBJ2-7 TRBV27 TGTGCCAGCAGTTTATCGCTCAAGCCAGGGTACGAGCAGTACTTC CASSLSLKPGYEQYF
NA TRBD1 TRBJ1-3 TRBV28 TGTGCCAGCAGTTTTCCGACAGGGGGTGGAAACACCATATATTTT CASSFPTGGGNTIYF
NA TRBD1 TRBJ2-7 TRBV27 TGTGCCAGCAGTTTATCGGGCAGGGGGCAGGACGAGCAGTACTTC CASSLSGRGQDEQYF
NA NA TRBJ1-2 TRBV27 TGTGCCAGCGGGAGGGGAGGAGGCTACACCTTC CASGRGGGYTF
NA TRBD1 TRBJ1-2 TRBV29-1 TGCAGCGTTGGACAGGGCGCCAGGGATGGCTACACCTTC CSVGQGARDGYTF
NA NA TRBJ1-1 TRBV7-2 TGTGCCAGCAGCTTAGAGGGGGTCGGCACTGAAGCTTTCTTT CASSLEGVGTEAFF
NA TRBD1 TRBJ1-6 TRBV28 TGTGCCAGCAGTACCCGACAGGGGGCGCGGAGCTCCTATAATTCACCCCTCCACTTT CASSTRQGARSSYNSPLHF
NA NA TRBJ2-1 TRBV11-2 TGTGCCAGCAGCTTAGCGCAGGGCAATGAGCAGTTCTTC CASSLAQGNEQFF
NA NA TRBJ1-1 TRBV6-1 TGTGCCAGCAGTGAACCTCTTGACAGAAAGAACACTGAAGCTTTCTTT CASSEPLDRKNTEAFF
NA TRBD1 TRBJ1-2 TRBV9 TGTGCCAGCAGCGCCCGGGGCAGGGGGACCTCCTATGGCTACACCTTC CASSARGRGTSYGYTF
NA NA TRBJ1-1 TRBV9 TGTGCCAGCAGCCGCCTCGGGGGGCCCACTGAAGCTTTCTTT CASSRLGGPTEAFF
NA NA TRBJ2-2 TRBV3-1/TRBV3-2 TGTGCCAGCAGCCAAGGCCCCGGGGCCGGGGAGCTGTTTTTT CASSQGPGAGELFF
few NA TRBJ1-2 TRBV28 TGTGCCAGCAGTTTAACGGCGTCAGGGAAGAAGGATGGCTACACCTTC CASSLTASGKKDGYTF
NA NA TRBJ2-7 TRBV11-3 TGTGCCAGCAGCTTAGGGGACTCCTGGGAGCAGTACTTC CASSLGDSWEQYF